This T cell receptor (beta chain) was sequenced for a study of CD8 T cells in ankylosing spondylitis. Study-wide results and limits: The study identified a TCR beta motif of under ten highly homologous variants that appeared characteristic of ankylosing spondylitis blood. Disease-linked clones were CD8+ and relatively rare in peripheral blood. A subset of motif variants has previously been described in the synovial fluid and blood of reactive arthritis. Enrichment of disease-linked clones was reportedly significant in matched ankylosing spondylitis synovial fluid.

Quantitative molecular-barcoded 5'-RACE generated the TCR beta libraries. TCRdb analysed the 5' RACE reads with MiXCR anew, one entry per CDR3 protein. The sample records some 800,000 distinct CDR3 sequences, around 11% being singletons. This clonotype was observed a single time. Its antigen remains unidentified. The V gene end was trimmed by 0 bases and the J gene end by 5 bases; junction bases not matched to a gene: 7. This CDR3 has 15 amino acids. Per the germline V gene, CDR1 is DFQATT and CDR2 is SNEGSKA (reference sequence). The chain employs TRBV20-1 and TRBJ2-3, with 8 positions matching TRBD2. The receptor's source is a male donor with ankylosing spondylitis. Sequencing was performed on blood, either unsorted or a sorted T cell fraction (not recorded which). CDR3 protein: CSARDFSGSGDTQYF. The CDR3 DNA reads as TGCAGTGCTAGAGATTTCAGCGGGAGCGGAGATACGCAGTATTTT.